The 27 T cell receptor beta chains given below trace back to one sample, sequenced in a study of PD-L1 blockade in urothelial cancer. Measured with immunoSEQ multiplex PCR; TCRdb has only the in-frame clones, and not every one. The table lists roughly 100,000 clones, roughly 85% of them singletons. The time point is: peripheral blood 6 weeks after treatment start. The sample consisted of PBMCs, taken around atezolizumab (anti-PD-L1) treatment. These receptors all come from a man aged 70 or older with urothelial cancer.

CDR3 loop: CASSLSGASTDTQYF. CDR3 sequence (DNA): TGTGCCAGCAGTTTGAGCGGGGCTAGCACAGATACGCAGTATTTT. The chain couples TRBV6-4 to TRBJ2-3, with TRBD2 matching 7 bases. The V segment lost 5 bases and the J segment 0 bases; nucleotides outside the gene matches: 5. The germline V gene encodes CDR1 MRHNA and CDR2 SNTAGT. This CDR3 contains 15 residues.

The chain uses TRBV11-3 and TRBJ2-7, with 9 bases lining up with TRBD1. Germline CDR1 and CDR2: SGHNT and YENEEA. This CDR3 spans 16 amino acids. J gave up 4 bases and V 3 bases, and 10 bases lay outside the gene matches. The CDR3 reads CASSFETGTGRYEQYF. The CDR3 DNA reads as TGTGCCAGCAGCTTTGAAACCGGGACAGGGCGGTACGAGCAGTACTTC.

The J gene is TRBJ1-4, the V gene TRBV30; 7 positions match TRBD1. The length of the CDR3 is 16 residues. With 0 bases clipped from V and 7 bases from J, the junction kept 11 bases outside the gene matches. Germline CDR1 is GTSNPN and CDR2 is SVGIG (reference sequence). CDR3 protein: CAWSVPETGSGEKLFF. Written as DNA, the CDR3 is TGTGCCTGGAGTGTACCGGAGACAGGGAGTGGTGAAAAACTGTTTTTT.

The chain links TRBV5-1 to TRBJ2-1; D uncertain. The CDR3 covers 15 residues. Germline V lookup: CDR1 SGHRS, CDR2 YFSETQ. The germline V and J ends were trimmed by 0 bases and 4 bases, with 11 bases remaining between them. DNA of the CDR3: TGCGCCAGCAGCTTGGAGTGGGCAGTGTACAATGAGCAGTTCTTC. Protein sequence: CASSLEWAVYNEQFF. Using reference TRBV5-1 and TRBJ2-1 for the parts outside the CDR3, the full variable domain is KAGVTQTPRYLIKTRGQQVTLSCSPISGHRSVSWYQQTPGQGLQFLFEYFSETQRNKGNFPGRFSGRQFSNSRSEMNVSTLELGDSALYLCASSLEWAVYNEQFFGPGTRLTVL.

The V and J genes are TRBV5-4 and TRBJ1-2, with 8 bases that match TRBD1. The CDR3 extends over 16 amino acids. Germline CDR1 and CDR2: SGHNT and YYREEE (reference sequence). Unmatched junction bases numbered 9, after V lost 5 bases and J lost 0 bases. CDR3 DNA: TGTGCCAGCAGACCCGGACAGGGCACATCTAACTATGGCTACACCTTC. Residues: CASRPGQGTSNYGYTF.

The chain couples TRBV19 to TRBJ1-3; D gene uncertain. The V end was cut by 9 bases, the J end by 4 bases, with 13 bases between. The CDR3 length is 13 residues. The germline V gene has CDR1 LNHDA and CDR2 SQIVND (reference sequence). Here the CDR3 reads CASSPGNGNTIYF. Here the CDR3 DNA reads TGTGCCAGCAGCCCCGGGAACGGAAACACCATATATTTT.

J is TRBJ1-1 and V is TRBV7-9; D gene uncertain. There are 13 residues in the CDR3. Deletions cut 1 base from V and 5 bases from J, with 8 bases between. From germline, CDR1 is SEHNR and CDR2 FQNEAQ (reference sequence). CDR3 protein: CASSLDQATEAFF. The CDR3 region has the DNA TGTGCCAGCAGCTTAGACCAGGCGACTGAAGCTTTCTTT.

CDR3 protein: CASSEAGELFF. The DNA of the CDR3 is TGCGCCAGCAGCGAGGCCGGGGAGCTGTTTTTT. V and J are TRBV4-1 and TRBJ2-2; no definite D call. CDR1 and CDR2 (germline): MGHRA, YSYEKL. The CDR3 consists of 11 residues. Trimming shortened V by 5 bases and J by 6 bases, and 4 bases separated the two germline ends.

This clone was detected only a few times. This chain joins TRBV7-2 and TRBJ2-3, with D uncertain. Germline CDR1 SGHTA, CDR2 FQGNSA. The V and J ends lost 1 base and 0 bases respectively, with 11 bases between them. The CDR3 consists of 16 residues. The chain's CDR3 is CASSLDLASSTDTQYF. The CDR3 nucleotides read TGTGCCAGCAGCTTAGATCTGGCTTCAAGCACAGATACGCAGTATTTT. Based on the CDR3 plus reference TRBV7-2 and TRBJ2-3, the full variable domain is GAGVSQSPSNKVTEKGKDVELRCDPISGHTALYWYRQSLGQGLEFLIYFQGNSAPDKSGLPSDRFSAERTGGSVSTLTIQRTQQEDSAVYLCASSLDLASSTDTQYFGPGTRLTVL.

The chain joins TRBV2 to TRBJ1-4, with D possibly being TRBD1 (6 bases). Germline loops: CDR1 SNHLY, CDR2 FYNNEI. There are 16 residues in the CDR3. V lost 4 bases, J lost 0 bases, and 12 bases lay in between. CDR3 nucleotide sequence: TGTGCCAGCAGTGCCTACCGGACAGCAACTAATGAAAAACTGTTTTTT. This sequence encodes CASSAYRTATNEKLFF.

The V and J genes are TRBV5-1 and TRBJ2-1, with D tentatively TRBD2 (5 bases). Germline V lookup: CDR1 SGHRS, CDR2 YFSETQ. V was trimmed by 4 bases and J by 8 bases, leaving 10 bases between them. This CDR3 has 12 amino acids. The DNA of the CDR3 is TGCGCCAGCAGCAGGACTTTGGATGAGCAGTTCTTC. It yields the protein CASSRTLDEQFF.

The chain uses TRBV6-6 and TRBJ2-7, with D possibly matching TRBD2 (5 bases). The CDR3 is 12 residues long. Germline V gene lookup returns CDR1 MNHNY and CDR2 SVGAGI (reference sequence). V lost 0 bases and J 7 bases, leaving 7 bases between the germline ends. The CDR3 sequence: CASSYSPGEQYF. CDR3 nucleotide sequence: TGTGCCAGCAGTTACTCCCCGGGGGAGCAGTACTTC.

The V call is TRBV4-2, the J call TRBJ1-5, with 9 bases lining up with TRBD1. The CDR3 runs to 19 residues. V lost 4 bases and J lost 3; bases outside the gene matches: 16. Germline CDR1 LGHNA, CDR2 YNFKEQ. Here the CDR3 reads CASSRFDRGVRGSNQPQHF. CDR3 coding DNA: TGTGCCAGCAGCCGTTTCGACAGGGGGGTACGTGGGTCCAATCAGCCCCAGCATTTT.

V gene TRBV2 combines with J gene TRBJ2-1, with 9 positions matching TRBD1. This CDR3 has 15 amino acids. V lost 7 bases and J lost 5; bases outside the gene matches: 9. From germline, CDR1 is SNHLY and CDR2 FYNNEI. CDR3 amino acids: CASTNEGQGNNEQFF. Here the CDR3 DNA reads TGTGCCAGCACAAATGAGGGACAGGGAAACAATGAGCAGTTCTTC. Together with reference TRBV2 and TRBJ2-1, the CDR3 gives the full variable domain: EPEVTQTPSHQVTQMGQEVILRCVPISNHLYFYWYRQILGQKVEFLVSFYNNEISEKSEIFDDQFSVERPDGSNFTLKIRSTKLEDSAMYFCASTNEGQGNNEQFFGPGTRLTVL.

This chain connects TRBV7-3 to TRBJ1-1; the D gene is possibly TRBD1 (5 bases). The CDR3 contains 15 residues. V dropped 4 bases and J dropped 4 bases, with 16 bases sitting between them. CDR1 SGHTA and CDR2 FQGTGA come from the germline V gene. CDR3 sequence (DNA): TGTGCCAGCAGCTCTACGGGGGGGGTGGCCACTGAAGCTTTCTTT. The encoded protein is CASSSTGGVATEAFF. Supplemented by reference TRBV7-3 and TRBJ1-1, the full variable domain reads GAGVSQTPSNKVTEKGKYVELRCDPISGHTALYWYRQSLGQGPEFLIYFQGTGAADDSGLPNDRFFAVRPEGSVSTLKIQRTERGDSAVYLCASSSTGGVATEAFFGQGTRLTVV.

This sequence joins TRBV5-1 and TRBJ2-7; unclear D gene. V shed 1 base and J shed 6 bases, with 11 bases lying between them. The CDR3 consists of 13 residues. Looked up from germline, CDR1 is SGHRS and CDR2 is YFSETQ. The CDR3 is CASSLWQEGEQYF. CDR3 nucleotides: TGCGCCAGCAGCTTGTGGCAGGAAGGCGAGCAGTACTTC.

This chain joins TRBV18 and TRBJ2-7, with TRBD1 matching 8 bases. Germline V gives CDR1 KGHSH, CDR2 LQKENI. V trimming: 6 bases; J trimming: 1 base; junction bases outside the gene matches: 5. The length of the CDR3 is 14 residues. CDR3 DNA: TGTGCCAGCTCGTCCGACAGGGGATCCTACGAGCAGTACTTC. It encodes CASSSDRGSYEQYF.

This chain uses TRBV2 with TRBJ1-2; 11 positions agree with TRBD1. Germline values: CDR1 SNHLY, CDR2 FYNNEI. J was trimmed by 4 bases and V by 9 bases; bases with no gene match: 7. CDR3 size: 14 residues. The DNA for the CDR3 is TGTGCCAGTGGGACAGGGGGTTCGATCTATGGCTACACCTTC. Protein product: CASGTGGSIYGYTF.

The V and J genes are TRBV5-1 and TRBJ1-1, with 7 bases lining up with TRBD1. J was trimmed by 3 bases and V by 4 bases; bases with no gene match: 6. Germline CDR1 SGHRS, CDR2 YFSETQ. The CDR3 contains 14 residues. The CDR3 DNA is TGCGCCAGCAGCATAGACAGGGTGGACACTGAAGCTTTCTTT. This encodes CASSIDRVDTEAFF.

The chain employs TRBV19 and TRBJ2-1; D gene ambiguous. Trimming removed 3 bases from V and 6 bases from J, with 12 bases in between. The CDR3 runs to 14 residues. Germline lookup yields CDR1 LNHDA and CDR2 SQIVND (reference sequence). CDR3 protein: CASSIAQSGNEQFF. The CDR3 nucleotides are TGTGCCAGTAGTATCGCCCAATCGGGCAATGAGCAGTTCTTC.

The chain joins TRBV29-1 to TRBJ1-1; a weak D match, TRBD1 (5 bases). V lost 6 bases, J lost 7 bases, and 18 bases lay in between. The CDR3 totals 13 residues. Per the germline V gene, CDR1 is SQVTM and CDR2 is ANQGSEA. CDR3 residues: CSVEGPLRGEAFF. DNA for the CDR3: TGCAGCGTGGAGGGACCCCTCCGGGGTGAAGCTTTCTTT.

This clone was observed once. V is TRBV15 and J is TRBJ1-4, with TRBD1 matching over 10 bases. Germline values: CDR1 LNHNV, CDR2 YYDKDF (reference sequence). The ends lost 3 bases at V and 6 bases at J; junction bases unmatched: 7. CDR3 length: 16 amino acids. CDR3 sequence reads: CATSRDRGDRDEKLFF. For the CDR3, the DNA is TGTGCCACCAGCAGGGACAGGGGGGATAGGGATGAAAAACTGTTTTTT.

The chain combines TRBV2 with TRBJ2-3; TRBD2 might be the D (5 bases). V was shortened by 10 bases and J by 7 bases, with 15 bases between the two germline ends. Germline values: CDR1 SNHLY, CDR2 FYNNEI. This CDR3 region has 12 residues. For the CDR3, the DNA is TGTGCCACCTCCCTTATGGACTATACGCAGTATTTT. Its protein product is CATSLMDYTQYF.

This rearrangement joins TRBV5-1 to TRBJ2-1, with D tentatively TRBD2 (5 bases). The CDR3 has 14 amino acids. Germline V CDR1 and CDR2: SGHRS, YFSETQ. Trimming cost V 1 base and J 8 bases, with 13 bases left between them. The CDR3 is CASSLLLASDEQFF. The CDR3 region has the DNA TGCGCCAGCAGCTTGTTGCTAGCCAGCGATGAGCAGTTCTTC.

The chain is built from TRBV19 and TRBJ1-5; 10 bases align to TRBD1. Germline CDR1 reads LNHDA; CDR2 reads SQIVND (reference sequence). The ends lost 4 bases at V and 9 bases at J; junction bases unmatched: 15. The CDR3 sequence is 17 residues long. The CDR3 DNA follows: TGTGCCAGTAGTACCACCGCCGGGACAGGGGACCGTCGGCCCCAGCATTTT. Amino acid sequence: CASSTTAGTGDRRPQHF.

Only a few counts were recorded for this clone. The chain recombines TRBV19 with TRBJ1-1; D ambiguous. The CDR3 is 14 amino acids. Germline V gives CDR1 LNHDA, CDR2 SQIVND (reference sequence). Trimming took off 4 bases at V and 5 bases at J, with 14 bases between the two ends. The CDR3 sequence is CASSSSSSGTEAFF. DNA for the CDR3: TGTGCCAGTAGTAGTTCGTCCTCGGGGACTGAAGCTTTCTTT.

The CDR3 region has the DNA TGTGCCAGCAGTCTACAGGGGGCGGGGTTGGCCAAAAACATTCAGTACTTC. Protein: CASSLQGAGLAKNIQYF. This sequence joins TRBV27 and TRBJ2-4; 9 positions match TRBD1. The CDR3 loop spans 17 amino acids. V shed 5 bases, J shed 1 base, and the junction held 9 bases outside the gene matches. CDR1 is MNHEY, CDR2 SMNVEV, per germline (reference sequence).